Reported below is one T cell receptor (beta chain). Reverse transcription of about 0.45 to 1 ug RNA was performed with random hexamers. TCRdb used MiXCR to reprocess the immunoSEQ multiplex PCR reads, holding one entry per CDR3 protein. This table has approximately 150,000 distinct CDR3 sequences, 90% to 95% appearing once. The CDR3 totals 15 residues. Germline CDR1 GTSNPN, CDR2 SVGIG (reference sequence). V shed 3 bases and J 2 bases; nucleotides not matched to a gene: 5. The data belong to a study of CD8 T cells in Susac syndrome. The receptor was derived from a human donor with multiple sclerosis. The sequenced sample consisted of CD4+ T cells from PBMCs. V gene TRBV30 combines with J gene TRBJ2-1; 9 bases map to TRBD1. CDR3 nucleotides: TGTGCCTGGAGGGGGACAGGGAGGACCTACAATGAGCAGTTCTTC. It encodes CAWRGTGRTYNEQFF.